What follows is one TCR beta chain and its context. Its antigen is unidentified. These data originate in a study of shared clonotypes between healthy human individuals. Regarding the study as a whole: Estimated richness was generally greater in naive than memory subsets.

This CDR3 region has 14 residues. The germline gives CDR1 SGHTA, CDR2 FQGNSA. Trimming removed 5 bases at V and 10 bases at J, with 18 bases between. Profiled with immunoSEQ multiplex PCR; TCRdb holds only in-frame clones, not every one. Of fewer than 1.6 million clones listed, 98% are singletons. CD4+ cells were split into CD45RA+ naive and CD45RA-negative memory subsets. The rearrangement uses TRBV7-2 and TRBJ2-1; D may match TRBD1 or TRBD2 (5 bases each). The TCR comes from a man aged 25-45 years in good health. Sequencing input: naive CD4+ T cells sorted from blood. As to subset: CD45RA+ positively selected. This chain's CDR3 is CASSQGPQAREQFF. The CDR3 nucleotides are TGTGCCAGCAGCCAGGGACCCCAAGCACGCGAGCAGTTCTTC.